One sample yielded the 23 T cell receptor beta chains listed below, sequenced in a study of identical twins (dated by TCRdb to the mid-2010s). The library was made by 5' RACE. The reads were generated on an Illumina HiSeq 2000. TCRdb reprocessed the public reads (quality trimming at Q25 with fastp, clone calling with MiXCR) and kept in-frame beta chains. Rows merge per CDR3 protein into single entries with the most common DNA and genes. The sample records under 450,000 distinct CDR3 sequences, roughly 18% of which are singletons. The ten biggest clones cover 12% of the sample. Material: naive T cells sorted from blood. The meaning of the sample's cell subset or site label: cells isolated with a human naive T-cell isolation kit. The receptors stem from a man aged 50-60 years in good health.

The sample holds a few counts of this clonotype. The chain is built from TRBV4-3 and TRBJ2-2, with D uncertain. This CDR3 is built from 12 residues. Germline loops: CDR1 LGHNA, CDR2 YSLEER. Trimming shortened V by 8 bases and J by 3 bases, and 7 bases separated the two germline ends. The CDR3 reads CASAGDTGELFF. The CDR3 DNA sequence: TGCGCCAGCGCAGGAGACACCGGGGAGCTGTTTTTT.

This clonotype was seen a handful of times. The rearrangement uses TRBV10-3 and TRBJ2-2, with a possible D match to TRBD2 (6 bases). Trimming shortened V by 7 bases and J by 2 bases, and 26 bases separated the two germline ends. This CDR3 contains 19 residues. The V gene's germline CDR1 is ENHRY and CDR2 SYGVKD. The CDR3 here is CAINGHGGVSAANTGELFF. The CDR3 DNA sequence: TGTGCCATCAATGGCCACGGGGGAGTATCCGCGGCCAACACCGGGGAGCTGTTTTTT.

This clonotype was observed many times. J is TRBJ2-7 and V is TRBV29-1; 7 positions agree with TRBD2. The CDR3 covers 14 residues. After removal of 5 bases from V and 6 bases from J, the junction contained 13 bases not matched to a gene. Germline CDR1 is SQVTM and CDR2 is ANQGSEA. CDR3 in amino acids: CSVQKVAGRGEQYF. Here the CDR3 DNA reads TGCAGCGTTCAGAAGGTTGCGGGGAGGGGCGAGCAGTACTTC.

This chain joins TRBV7-6 and TRBJ2-1; 7 positions agree with TRBD2. The CDR3 is made up of 17 amino acids. V gave up 4 bases and J gave up 0 bases; unmatched junction bases: 9. The germline V gene has CDR1 SGHVS and CDR2 FNYEAQ. The CDR3 sequence: CASSWSSRGSSYNEQFF. As DNA, the CDR3 is TGTGCCAGCAGCTGGTCTTCGCGGGGGAGCTCCTACAATGAGCAGTTCTTC.

This chain uses TRBV12-3 or TRBV12-4 with TRBJ1-2; D may be TRBD1 (5 bases). This CDR3 has 14 amino acids. V was shortened by 7 bases and J by 8 bases, with 20 bases between the two germline ends. The CDR3 DNA reads as TGTGCCAGCACCTCCCGGTGGGCAGGGTCCGGCTACACCTTC. Translation gives CASTSRWAGSGYTF.

This clonotype was found many times. The chain carries TRBV14 and TRBJ2-5; D may be TRBD1 (6 bases). The CDR3 is 15 amino acids. V gave up 5 bases and J gave up 1 base, with 14 bases separating them. CDR1 SGHDN and CDR2 FVKESK come from the germline V gene. This CDR3 reads CASSGGRGLQETQYF. In DNA, the CDR3 is TGTGCCAGCAGCGGGGGCAGGGGTCTCCAAGAGACCCAGTACTTC.

This clonotype was recorded many times. The chain has TRBV5-5 and TRBJ2-7, with D perhaps TRBD1 (7 bases). V lost 3 bases to trimming and J lost 3 bases, with 16 bases between them. Germline CDR1 reads SGHKS; CDR2 reads YYEKEE (reference sequence). This CDR3 has 15 residues. CDR3 sequence reads: CASSSGGQGGYEQYF. The CDR3 DNA sequence: TGTGCCAGCAGCTCCGGGGGCCAGGGGGGCTACGAGCAGTACTTC.

To note about this clonotype: One end of the junction varies from germline; a read error may be responsible. The J gene is TRBJ1-2, the V gene TRBV6-9; D is unresolved. Germline CDR1 reads MNHGY; CDR2 reads SVAAGI. This CDR3 has 9 amino acids. CDR3 protein: CASSSEVAF. The CDR3, as DNA: TGTGCCAGCAGTTCGGAGGTCGCCTTC.

This clonotype occurred many times. V gene TRBV7-9 combines with J gene TRBJ1-5; no reliable D call. CDR1 is SEHNR and CDR2 is FQNEAQ in the germline V gene (reference sequence). This CDR3 comprises 14 residues. V was shortened by 5 bases and J by 4 bases, with 12 bases between the two germline ends. DNA of the CDR3: TGTGCCAGCAGCACCGAGGACGGGAATCAGCCCCAGCATTTT. This gives the protein CASSTEDGNQPQHF.

This clonotype has a handful of counts. For the CDR3, the DNA is TGCAGTGCTTGGGACCCCCGAGGAGTCGATGAGCAGTTCTTC. It translates to CSAWDPRGVDEQFF. The chain links TRBV20-1 to TRBJ2-1, with D perhaps TRBD1 or TRBD2 (5 bases each). V gave up 5 bases and J gave up 8 bases, with 19 bases separating them. CDR3 length: 14 amino acids. Germline lookup yields CDR1 DFQATT and CDR2 SNEGSKA (reference sequence).

This rearrangement joins TRBV28 to TRBJ2-1; D uncertain. Germline V gene sequence: CDR1 MDHEN, CDR2 SYDVKM. Trimming took 3 bases from V and 9 from J, leaving 12 bases between them. The CDR3 is 13 amino acids. The CDR3 protein is CASSFSGFGEQFF. For the CDR3, the DNA is TGTGCCAGCAGTTTTTCCGGGTTCGGTGAGCAGTTCTTC.

The chain links TRBV4-3 to TRBJ2-3; the D gene is possibly TRBD1 (6 bases). This CDR3 spans 16 amino acids. Germline CDR1 is LGHNA and CDR2 is YSLEER. V lost 3 bases and J 6 bases, leaving 19 bases between the germline ends. The DNA for the CDR3 is TGCGCCAGCAGCCAGGGGGCCGCCGATCTATCCGATACGCAGTATTTT. It is translated as CASSQGAADLSDTQYF.

The chain carries TRBV19 and TRBJ2-7, with TRBD1 matching over 11 bases. The CDR3 runs to 17 residues. J lost 4 bases, V lost 6 bases, and 14 bases had no gene match. From germline, CDR1 is LNHDA and CDR2 SQIVND (reference sequence). DNA of the CDR3: TGTGCCAGTAGCGTCTTCTGGACAGGGGGCGGAAATTACGAGCAGTACTTC. It encodes CASSVFWTGGGNYEQYF.

This sequence joins TRBV29-1 and TRBJ2-1, with 10 bases lining up with TRBD2. Germline values: CDR1 SQVTM, CDR2 ANQGSEA. This CDR3 spans 15 amino acids. V was pared by 2 bases and J by 7 bases, with 8 bases of the junction left unmatched. This CDR3 reads CSVELRLAGVNEQFF. The CDR3 bases are TGCAGCGTTGAATTGCGGCTAGCGGGAGTAAATGAGCAGTTCTTC.

This clonotype has ten or more counts. V is TRBV10-3 and J is TRBJ2-3; 9 bases match TRBD2. Germline trimming cut 2 bases from V and 6 bases from J; bases unmatched to any gene: 6. This CDR3 region has 15 residues. Per germline, CDR1 ENHRY and CDR2 SYGVKD. The CDR3 protein is CAISERASGADTQYF. The CDR3 nucleotides read TGTGCCATCAGTGAGCGGGCTAGCGGGGCGGATACGCAGTATTTT.

This clonotype was observed a few times. The CDR3 DNA reads TGTGCCAGCATCCGAGGGGGTGAAGTGGGTGGCTACACCTTC. Its protein product is CASIRGGEVGGYTF. The chain employs TRBV12-3 or TRBV12-4 and TRBJ1-2, with a weak D call TRBD1 (6 bases). This CDR3 is 14 amino acids long. Trimming pared 7 bases from V and 7 bases from J, leaving 19 bases between.

There are many counts of this clonotype. Here the CDR3 reads CATSNRQGTGNTIYF. In DNA form, the CDR3 reads TGTGCCACCAGCAACCGACAAGGGACTGGAAACACCATATATTTT. The chain is built from TRBV15 and TRBJ1-3; D unclear. CDR3 length equals 15 residues. Deletions cut 4 bases from V and 2 bases from J, with 12 bases between. Germline-derived CDR1 and CDR2 are LNHNV and YYDKDF (reference sequence).

Comments on this clonotype: A much bigger clone sits one base away, suggesting this may be a read error. V usage is TRBV2 and J usage is TRBJ1-3; TRBD1 matches at 7 bases. Per the germline V gene, CDR1 is SNHLY and CDR2 is FYNNEI. Trimming took 5 bases from V and 2 from J; bases not matched to a gene: 3. The CDR3 has 14 amino acids. For the CDR3, the DNA is TGTGCCAGCAGTTTCACAGGGGCTGGAAACACCATATATTTT. Its protein product is CASSFTGAGNTIYF.

This clonotype came up many times. The chain recombines TRBV12-3 or TRBV12-4 with TRBJ1-5; a weak D match, TRBD1 (6 bases). The CDR3 length is 14 residues. V lost 5 bases to trimming and J lost 1 base, with 9 bases between them. The CDR3 here is CASSGGQSNQPQHF. The CDR3 region has the DNA TGTGCCAGCAGTGGCGGACAGAGCAATCAGCCCCAGCATTTT.

The gene calls are TRBV7-2 and TRBJ1-2, with D unclear. Per the germline V gene, CDR1 is SGHTA and CDR2 is FQGNSA. Trimming cost V 5 bases and J 6 bases, with 25 bases left between them. The CDR3 loop spans 17 amino acids. Here the CDR3 DNA reads TGTGCCAGCAGCCCCAAATGGTACAACCCCGATGATGATGGCTACACCTTC. Protein: CASSPKWYNPDDDGYTF.

This clonotype was recorded many times. This chain links TRBV5-1 with TRBJ2-3, with D maybe TRBD1 (5 bases). CDR1 and CDR2 from the germline V gene are SGHRS and YFSETQ. The ends were cut back, 2 bases at V and 3 bases at J, with 16 bases in the middle. The CDR3 extends over 16 amino acids. The CDR3 reads CASSLVGQGLTDTQYF. The CDR3 coding sequence is TGCGCCAGCAGCTTAGTGGGGCAGGGTTTGACAGATACGCAGTATTTT.

The chain joins TRBV6-2 or TRBV6-3 to TRBJ2-3; 8 bases agree with TRBD2. V lost 6 bases to trimming and J lost 1 base; unmatched junction nucleotides: 6. This CDR3 has 15 residues. CDR1 and CDR2 from the germline V gene are MNHEY and SVGEGT. The CDR3: CASRRGGRGTDTQYF. CDR3 DNA: TGTGCCAGCAGACGGGGGGGCCGTGGCACAGATACGCAGTATTTT.

The table lists this clonotype with many counts. V and J are TRBV12-3 or TRBV12-4 and TRBJ1-5; D unresolved. The CDR3 consists of 14 residues. V lost 2 bases and J lost 7, with 12 bases in between. The CDR3 bases are TGTGCCAGCAGTTTAAGCGGGTCTCGACAGCCCCAGCATTTT. Its translation: CASSLSGSRQPQHF.